Below are 27 T cell receptor beta chains sequenced from a single sample in a study of blood T cell repertoires in COVID-19. Clones were sequenced by immunoSEQ multiplex PCR, and TCRdb holds only the in-frame ones, with some missing. The table lists under 250,000 clones, around 86% of them singletons. The specimen sequenced was peripheral blood. The source is a woman older than 75 with COVID-19, enrolled during active disease.

The chain employs TRBV9 and TRBJ2-2, with D possibly TRBD1 on 6 matching bases. The CDR3 runs 18 residues. Germline V gives CDR1 SGDLS, CDR2 YYNGEE. V lost 4 bases to trimming and J lost 4 bases, with 23 bases between them. The CDR3 DNA sequence: TGTGCCAGCAGCTTCACCCTTCCAGGGGTGGGGTCCACCGGGGAGCTGTTTTTT. Encoded protein: CASSFTLPGVGSTGELFF.

CDR3 region: CASSLSAAGGAKTEAFF. The CDR3 DNA reads TGTGCCAGCAGTTTAAGTGCGGCAGGGGGCGCAAAAACTGAAGCTTTCTTT. This chain connects TRBV28 to TRBJ1-1, with 8 bases lining up with TRBD1. The J segment lost 5 bases and the V segment lost 2 bases, leaving 13 bases of the junction unmatched. CDR1 is MDHEN, CDR2 SYDVKM, per germline. This CDR3 has 17 amino acids.

The chain has TRBV2 and TRBJ2-7, with D perhaps TRBD1 (6 bases). The CDR3 consists of 13 residues. The ends were cut back, 3 bases at V and 4 bases at J, with 10 bases in the middle. Germline CDR1 SNHLY, CDR2 FYNNEI. The CDR3 region is CASSETGLYEQYF. CDR3 bases: TGTGCCAGCAGTGAGACAGGATTATACGAGCAGTACTTC.

DNA for the CDR3: TGTGCCAGCTCGCCGGGACAGGGGGATTATAGCAATCAGCCCCAGCATTTT. Amino acids: CASSPGQGDYSNQPQHF. The V and J genes are TRBV18 and TRBJ1-5; TRBD1 matches at 11 bases. This CDR3 has 17 amino acids. V shed 6 bases, J shed 0 bases, and the junction held 7 bases outside the gene matches. Looked up from germline, CDR1 is KGHSH and CDR2 is LQKENI. The full variable domain, completed using reference TRBV18 and TRBJ1-5, is NAGVMQNPRHLVRRRGQEARLRCSPMKGHSHVYWYRQLPEEGLKFMVYLQKENIIDESGMPKERFSAEFPKEGPSILRIQQVVRGDSAAYFCASSPGQGDYSNQPQHFGDGTRLSIL.

The CDR3 reads CASSPGTSGGASGANVLTF. CDR3 bases: TGCGCCAGCAGCCCCGGGACTAGCGGGGGGGCCTCTGGGGCCAACGTCCTGACTTTC. The chain joins TRBV5-1 to TRBJ2-6, with TRBD2 matching 16 bases. CDR1 is SGHRS and CDR2 is YFSETQ in the germline V gene. The CDR3 has 19 amino acids. V shed 4 bases and J 0 bases; nucleotides not matched to a gene: 4.

The genes are TRBV28 and TRBJ2-3; 8 bases match TRBD2. Germline V gives CDR1 MDHEN, CDR2 SYDVKM. J gave up 5 bases and V 8 bases, and 9 bases lay outside the gene matches. The length of the CDR3 is 14 residues. CDR3 loop: CASGNGGAVDTQYF. CDR3 DNA: TGTGCCAGCGGGAACGGGGGGGCCGTAGATACGCAGTATTTT. The whole variable domain, filled in from reference TRBV28 and TRBJ2-3, reads DVKVTQSSRYLVKRTGEKVFLECVQDMDHENMFWYRQDPGLGLRLIYFSYDVKMKEKGDIPEGYSVSREKKERFSLILESASTNQTSMYLCASGNGGAVDTQYFGPGTRLTVL.

The J gene is TRBJ2-7, the V gene TRBV18, with 9 nucleotides matching TRBD1. Germline V gene sequence: CDR1 KGHSH, CDR2 LQKENI. CDR3 size: 15 residues. V was clipped by 4 bases and J by 5 bases; unmatched bases: 9. CDR3 region: CASSLYNTGGHEQYF. The CDR3 DNA reads TGTGCCAGCTCACTATACAATACAGGGGGCCACGAGCAGTACTTC.

This sequence joins TRBV5-6 and TRBJ1-3; D unresolved. This CDR3 comprises 15 residues. Trimming shortened V by 7 bases and J by 0 bases, and 14 bases separated the two germline ends. The germline V gene encodes CDR1 SGHDT and CDR2 YYEEEE. The CDR3 here is CASRNSGSSGNTIYF. In DNA, the CDR3 is TGTGCCAGCCGGAATTCCGGGAGCTCTGGAAACACCATATATTTT. Based on the CDR3 plus reference TRBV5-6 and TRBJ1-3, the full variable domain is DAGVTQSPTHLIKTRGQQVTLRCSPKSGHDTVSWYQQALGQGPQFIFQYYEEEERQRGNFPDRFSGHQFPNYSSELNVNALLLGDSALYLCASRNSGSSGNTIYFGEGSWLTVV.

This clone appeared a single time. V usage is TRBV28 and J usage is TRBJ1-1; no firm D call. Germline CDR1 is MDHEN and CDR2 is SYDVKM. The CDR3 extends over 14 amino acids. V was shortened by 6 bases and J by 4 bases, with 15 bases between the two germline ends. CDR3 sequence (DNA): TGTGCCAGCAGCTCGCAAACGGTTGGCACTGAAGCTTTCTTT. It encodes CASSSQTVGTEAFF.

The chain joins TRBV5-8 to TRBJ2-5, with 7 bases aligning to TRBD1. CDR1 is SGHTS, CDR2 YDEGEE, per germline. The CDR3 spans 15 residues. Losses at the gene ends were 0 bases for V and 5 bases for J; bases not matched to a gene: 7. CDR3 coding DNA: TGTGCCAGCAGCTTGGGACAGGGCCCAAAGGAGACCCAGTACTTC. Its protein is CASSLGQGPKETQYF.

In this sample, this clone turned up a few times. The V and J genes are TRBV18 and TRBJ2-3; 7 positions agree with TRBD1. The CDR3 is 16 amino acids. J was trimmed by 1 base and V by 3 bases; bases with no gene match: 7. Germline V gene lookup returns CDR1 KGHSH and CDR2 LQKENI. In nucleotides, the CDR3 is TGTGCCAGCTCACCCCCAGGGGGTCTTGGCACAGATACGCAGTATTTT. Protein: CASSPPGGLGTDTQYF.

The chain links TRBV18 to TRBJ1-1, with 9 positions matching TRBD1. Germline loops: CDR1 KGHSH, CDR2 LQKENI. V trimming: 7 bases; J trimming: 4 bases; junction bases outside the gene matches: 4. There are 13 residues in the CDR3. CDR3 nucleotides: TGTGCCAGCTTGGGACAGGGCGGCACTGAAGCTTTCTTT. This translates into CASLGQGGTEAFF.

CDR3 loop: CASSFRDRGADYGYTF. CDR3 coding DNA: TGTGCCAGCAGCTTCCGGGACAGGGGCGCGGACTATGGCTACACCTTC. The rearrangement uses TRBV5-6 and TRBJ1-2, with TRBD1 matching over 10 bases. The CDR3 has 16 amino acids. The germline gives CDR1 SGHDT, CDR2 YYEEEE. V trimming: 2 bases; J trimming: 3 bases; junction bases outside the gene matches: 7.

J is TRBJ2-5 and V is TRBV10-2, with TRBD2 matching over 10 bases. CDR1 and CDR2 from the germline V gene are WSHSY and SAAADI. V lost 7 bases and J lost 5; bases outside the gene matches: 7. The CDR3 sequence is 14 residues long. CDR3 residues: CASKTAGGPETQYF. In nucleotides, the CDR3 is TGCGCCAGCAAAACAGCGGGGGGGCCCGAGACCCAGTACTTC.

This rearrangement joins TRBV4-2 to TRBJ1-4, with 9 bases lining up with TRBD1. Germline CDR1 and CDR2: LGHNA and YNFKEQ. Losses at the gene ends were 4 bases for V and 6 bases for J; bases not matched to a gene: 0. The CDR3 is 13 amino acids. CDR3 sequence: CASSRQGDEKLFF. The CDR3 DNA follows: TGTGCCAGCAGCCGACAGGGGGATGAAAAACTGTTTTTT.

Concerning this clone itself: The same CDR3 arises from other DNA sequences in this sample as well. The chain joins TRBV12-3 or TRBV12-4 to TRBJ1-5; D is ambiguous. V lost 6 bases and J lost 4, with 10 bases in between. The CDR3 consists of 13 residues. The CDR3 region is CASSLTDNQPQHF. The CDR3 bases are TGTGCCAGCAGCCTGACTGATAATCAGCCCCAGCATTTT.

The chain recombines TRBV29-1 with TRBJ1-2; no definite D call. The V and J ends lost 6 bases and 8 bases respectively, with 13 bases between them. This CDR3 has 11 residues. Germline CDR1 is SQVTM and CDR2 is ANQGSEA. CDR3 protein: CSVLEGTGYTF. The CDR3 DNA follows: TGCAGCGTCCTGGAGGGTACAGGCTACACCTTC.

V usage is TRBV5-4 and J usage is TRBJ2-2; D call uncertain. This CDR3 contains 14 residues. Trimming took off 0 bases at V and 2 bases at J, with 5 bases between the two ends. Germline V lookup: CDR1 SGHNT, CDR2 YYREEE (reference sequence). The CDR3 nucleotides are TGTGCCAGCAGCTTGGAGCCAAACACCGGGGAGCTGTTTTTT. Its translation is CASSLEPNTGELFF.

CDR3 residues: CASRASGGSTDTQYF. CDR3 DNA sequence: TGTGCCAGCAGGGCTAGCGGGGGATCCACAGATACGCAGTATTTT. The chain links TRBV6-5 to TRBJ2-3; 10 bases match TRBD2. Trimming cost V 6 bases and J 2 bases; bases outside gene matches: 5. The germline CDR1 and CDR2 sequences are MNHEY and SVGAGI. This CDR3 is 15 amino acids long.

The chain uses TRBV18 and TRBJ2-5; 8 bases line up with TRBD2. Germline CDR1 and CDR2: KGHSH and LQKENI. The CDR3 is 15 amino acids. The V and J ends lost 3 bases and 4 bases, in that order; junction bases with no gene match: 7. CDR3 sequence reads: CASSPPLREGETQYF. The DNA for the CDR3 is TGTGCCAGCTCACCTCCGCTCCGGGAGGGAGAGACCCAGTACTTC.

This chain connects TRBV5-1 to TRBJ2-2, with D possibly TRBD1 on 6 matching bases. V lost 3 bases, J lost 3 bases, and 15 bases lay in between. From germline, CDR1 is SGHRS and CDR2 YFSETQ. The CDR3 runs to 16 residues. CDR3 DNA: TGCGCCAGCAGCTGGAGCAGGGGAGTTGACACCGGGGAGCTGTTTTTT. The encoded protein is CASSWSRGVDTGELFF.

This chain joins TRBV3-1 (or the pseudogene TRBV3-2) and TRBJ1-5; 10 bases match TRBD1. The trim removed 3 bases at V and 7 bases at J, leaving 3 bases unmatched. This CDR3 spans 14 amino acids. Germline CDR1 and CDR2: LGHDT and YNNKEL (reference sequence). CDR3 sequence: CASSQTGGGQPQHF. The CDR3 DNA follows: TGTGCCAGCAGCCAGACAGGGGGCGGGCAGCCCCAGCATTTT.

The CDR3 sequence is CASSLSFVGRVSGYTF. The CDR3 DNA reads TGTGCCAGCAGCTTATCGTTTGTCGGGAGAGTTAGTGGCTACACCTTC. The rearrangement joins TRBV7-2 to TRBJ1-2; D is uncertain. The CDR3 consists of 16 residues. Germline loops: CDR1 SGHTA, CDR2 FQGNSA. Trimming removed 2 bases from V and 7 bases from J, with 20 bases in between.

The V and J genes are TRBV28 and TRBJ1-2, with TRBD1 matching 7 bases. Germline V gene sequence: CDR1 MDHEN, CDR2 SYDVKM. CDR3 length equals 15 residues. The V gene end was trimmed by 5 bases and the J gene end by 9 bases; junction bases not matched to a gene: 15. CDR3 DNA: TGTGCCAGCAGTCCTCCTGACAGGGTTCGAAAGAGCTACACCTTC. Translation gives CASSPPDRVRKSYTF.

This clone was seen a handful of times. The chain couples TRBV19 to TRBJ1-4, with D unresolved. This CDR3 is 14 amino acids long. Trimming shortened V by 7 bases and J by 5 bases, and 14 bases separated the two germline ends. In germline, CDR1 is LNHDA, CDR2 SQIVND (reference sequence). This chain's CDR3 is CASTGDQNNEKLFF. The CDR3 DNA reads TGTGCCAGTACCGGTGATCAAAACAATGAAAAACTGTTTTTT.

The chain is built from TRBV5-4 and TRBJ1-1; the D gene is possibly TRBD1 (5 bases). The V gene's germline CDR1 is SGHNT and CDR2 YYREEE (reference sequence). The V and J ends lost 3 bases and 4 bases respectively, with 10 bases between them. The CDR3 runs to 13 residues. The DNA for the CDR3 is TGTGCCAGCAGCTATGACAGTGGCACTGAAGCTTTCTTT. Translation: CASSYDSGTEAFF.

The rearrangement uses TRBV28 and TRBJ1-1; perhaps TRBD1 as D (6 bases). This CDR3 has 13 residues. From germline, CDR1 is MDHEN and CDR2 SYDVKM. V dropped 7 bases and J dropped 10 bases, with 19 bases sitting between them. CDR3 residues: CASKIPDSRGAFF. The CDR3 DNA is TGTGCCAGCAAAATTCCGGACAGTCGGGGAGCTTTCTTT.